The entry below gives a single T cell receptor (beta chain) sequence along with its context. The data were obtained in a study of glioma-infiltrating T cells after dendritic cell vaccination. Whole-study context: Between about 2002 and 2012, patients got autologous tumor lysate-pulsed dendritic cell vaccines.

Fresh-frozen tumor tissue and more than two years of survival data were available for all. PBMC were collected before vaccination, two weeks after the third vaccination, and at progression. The primer mix had 60 V beta and 13 J beta primers. TCRdb keeps only in-frame clones here, not all; method: immunoSEQ multiplex PCR. The repertoire has about 82,000 clones, about 90% of them found once; the top ten carry approximately 2.9%. The V segment lost 6 bases and the J segment 6 bases; nucleotides outside the gene matches: 11. This CDR3 has 15 residues. Germline lookup yields CDR1 MNHNY and CDR2 SVGAGI (reference sequence).

The rearrangement links TRBV6-6 to TRBJ2-1; 7 bases agree with TRBD2. This sequence was found in a human donor with glioblastoma. Material: blood, obtained before dendritic cell vaccination. The CDR3 region has the DNA TGTGCCAGCAGGGCCGGGACTACAAGTTTCAATGAGCAGTTCTTC. It codes for CASRAGTTSFNEQFF.